The clone carrying this T cell receptor beta chain was picked up a small number of times. The CDR3 is made up of 14 amino acids. Trimming cost V 2 bases and J 2 bases, with 9 bases left between them. Germline lookup yields CDR1 MNHNY and CDR2 SVGAGI (reference sequence). Most PBMC samples had approximately 470 ng input DNA in six replicates. The protocol was immunoSEQ multiplex PCR, while the TCRdb copy is restricted to in-frame clones and leaves out a portion. Here the sample spans about 15,000 clones, roughly two thirds being singletons. This sample was taken from a study of neoadjuvant anti-PD-1 for oral cavity cancer.

Specimen: PBMCs, collected before nivolumab (anti-PD-1) treatment. The sequence was obtained from a person between 40 and 85 years old with oral cavity squamous cell carcinoma. This chain connects TRBV6-6 to TRBJ1-2; perhaps TRBD1 as D (6 bases). The CDR3 protein is CASSYTGQNYGYTF. DNA for the CDR3: TGTGCCAGCAGTTACACAGGACAGAACTATGGCTACACCTTC.